This paragraph covers one T cell receptor beta chain sequence. Its antigen is undetermined. A J-beta primer mix and a sample-barcoded 5' primer were used in a second PCR of about 6 to 12 cycles. TCRdb called the 5' RACE reads again in MiXCR, with one record for every CDR3 protein. Of around 400,000 distinct CDR3 sequences listed, approximately 52% are singletons. These data come from a study of blood T cells in healthy people across ages. Study-level background: About one barcoded TCR beta cDNA was captured per two T cells.

The study isolated at least 6.5 million PBMCs from each sample. The V end was cut by 5 bases, the J end by 5 bases, with 10 bases between. This CDR3 spans 13 amino acids. Study outcomes and limitations: Investigators viewed diversity estimates from one million T cells as underestimates, the study reported.

Material: blood. The clonotype originates from a man in his sixties in good health. The chain has TRBV12-3 or TRBV12-4 and TRBJ1-5; D is uncertain. CDR3 bases: TGTGCCAGCAGTCCCCGGGTAGATCAGCCCCAGCATTTT. It codes for CASSPRVDQPQHF.